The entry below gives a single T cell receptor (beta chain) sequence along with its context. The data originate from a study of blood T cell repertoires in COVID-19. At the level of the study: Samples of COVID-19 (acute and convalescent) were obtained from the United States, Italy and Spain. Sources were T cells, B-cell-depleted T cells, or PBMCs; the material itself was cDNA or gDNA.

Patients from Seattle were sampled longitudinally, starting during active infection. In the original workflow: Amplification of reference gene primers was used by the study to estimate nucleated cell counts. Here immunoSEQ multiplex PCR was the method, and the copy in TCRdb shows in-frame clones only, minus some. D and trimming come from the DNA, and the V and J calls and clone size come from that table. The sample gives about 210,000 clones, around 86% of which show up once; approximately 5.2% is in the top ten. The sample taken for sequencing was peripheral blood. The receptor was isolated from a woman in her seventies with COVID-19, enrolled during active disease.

The CDR3: CASSQEAGARTDTQYF. CDR3 sequence (DNA): TGTGCCAGCAGCCAAGAAGCGGGAGCTAGGACAGATACGCAGTATTTT. This rearrangement joins TRBV3-1 (or the pseudogene TRBV3-2) to TRBJ2-3; TRBD2 matches at 8 bases. Germline lookup yields CDR1 LGHDT and CDR2 YNNKEL (reference sequence). The length of the CDR3 is 16 residues. The junction had 5 bases not matched to a gene; V was cut back by 0 bases and J by 3 bases.